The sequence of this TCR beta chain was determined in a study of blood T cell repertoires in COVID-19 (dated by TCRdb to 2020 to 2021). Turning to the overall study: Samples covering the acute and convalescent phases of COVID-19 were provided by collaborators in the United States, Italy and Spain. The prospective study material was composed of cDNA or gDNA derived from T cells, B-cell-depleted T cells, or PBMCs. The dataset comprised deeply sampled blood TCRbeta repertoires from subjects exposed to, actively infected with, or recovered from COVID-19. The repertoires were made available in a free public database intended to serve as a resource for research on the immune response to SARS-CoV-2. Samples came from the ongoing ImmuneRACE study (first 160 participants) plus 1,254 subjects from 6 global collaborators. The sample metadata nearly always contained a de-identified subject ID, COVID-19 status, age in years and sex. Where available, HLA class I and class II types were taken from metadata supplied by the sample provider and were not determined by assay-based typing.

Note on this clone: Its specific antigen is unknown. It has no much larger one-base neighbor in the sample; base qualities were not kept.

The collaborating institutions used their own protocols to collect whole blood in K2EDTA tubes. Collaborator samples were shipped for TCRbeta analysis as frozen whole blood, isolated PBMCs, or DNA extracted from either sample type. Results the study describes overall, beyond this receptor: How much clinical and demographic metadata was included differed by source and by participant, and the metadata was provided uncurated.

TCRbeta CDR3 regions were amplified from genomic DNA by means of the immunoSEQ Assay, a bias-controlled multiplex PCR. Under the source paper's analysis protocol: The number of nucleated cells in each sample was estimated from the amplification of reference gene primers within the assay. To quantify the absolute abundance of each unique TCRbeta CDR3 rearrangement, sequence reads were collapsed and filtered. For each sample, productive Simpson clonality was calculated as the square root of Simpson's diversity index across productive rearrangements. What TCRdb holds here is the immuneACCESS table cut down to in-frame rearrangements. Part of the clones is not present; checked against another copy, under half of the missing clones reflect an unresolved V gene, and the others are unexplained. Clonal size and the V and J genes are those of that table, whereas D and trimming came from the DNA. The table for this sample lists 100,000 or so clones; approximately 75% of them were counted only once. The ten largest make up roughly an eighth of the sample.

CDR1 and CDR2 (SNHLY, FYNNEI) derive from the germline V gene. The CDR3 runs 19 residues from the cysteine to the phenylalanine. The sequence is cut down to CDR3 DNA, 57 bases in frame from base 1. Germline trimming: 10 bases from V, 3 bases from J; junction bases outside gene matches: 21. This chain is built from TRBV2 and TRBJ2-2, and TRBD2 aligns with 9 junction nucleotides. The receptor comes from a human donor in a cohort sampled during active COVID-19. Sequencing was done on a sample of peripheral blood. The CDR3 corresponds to CAIEGVVGASGTYTGELFF. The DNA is TGTGCCATCGAAGGGGTCGTCGGGGCTAGCGGGACGTACACCGGGGAGCTGTTTTTT. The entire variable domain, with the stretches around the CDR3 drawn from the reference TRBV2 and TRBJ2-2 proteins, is EPEVTQTPSHQVTQMGQEVILRCVPISNHLYFYWYRQILGQKVEFLVSFYNNEISEKSEIFDDQFSVERPDGSNFTLKIRSTKLEDSAMYFCAIEGVVGASGTYTGELFFGEGSRLTVL.